The 6 T cell receptor beta chains given below trace back to one sample, sequenced in a study of shared clonotypes between healthy human individuals. The protocol was immunoSEQ multiplex PCR, while the TCRdb copy is restricted to in-frame clones and leaves out a portion. There are 2 million to 2.5 million clones in the sample; less than 95% occur only once, and roughly 0.34% lies in the top ten. The sample consisted of naive CD4+ T cells from PBMCs. The sample's subset: CD45RA+ positively selected. Receptor source: a man aged 18 to 30 in good health. Some clones in this sample may be carry-over from other donors' samples.

Comments on this clone: Other DNA sequences of this sample code for an identical CDR3. The chain links TRBV18 to TRBJ2-3, with D perhaps TRBD2 (6 bases). Germline lookup yields CDR1 KGHSH and CDR2 LQKENI. This CDR3 is built from 13 residues. Deletions cut 3 bases from V and 3 bases from J, with 7 bases between. CDR3 sequence reads: CASSPGTTDTQYF. In nucleotides, the CDR3 is TGTGCCAGCTCACCCGGGACTACAGATACGCAGTATTTT.

The chain is built from TRBV28 and TRBJ2-5; possibly TRBD1 or TRBD2 for D (5 bases each). Germline CDR1 reads MDHEN; CDR2 reads SYDVKM. V was clipped by 5 bases and J by 5 bases, with 21 bases between them. This CDR3 has 16 residues. CDR3 bases: TGTGCCAGCAGTCCACTTGGGGGTGGGCCTCAGGAGACCCAGTACTTC. Its translation: CASSPLGGGPQETQYF.

Comment on this clone: Mismatch with germline at one junction end may stem from a read error. J is TRBJ2-7 and V is TRBV7-9; D possibly corresponds to TRBD2 (5 bases). CDR3 length: 13 amino acids. Germline CDR1 reads SEHNR; CDR2 reads FQNEAQ (reference sequence). CDR3 region: CASSLDPERVTNF. The CDR3 DNA reads as TGTGCCAGCAGCCTTGACCCAGAGAGGGTGACGAATTTC.

The rearrangement joins TRBV5-5 to TRBJ2-3; D is possibly TRBD2 (5 bases). From germline, CDR1 is SGHKS and CDR2 YYEKEE (reference sequence). Trimming removed 10 bases at V and 0 bases at J, with 9 bases between. The CDR3 loop spans 12 amino acids. This chain's CDR3 is CASGVSTDTQYF. The CDR3 bases are TGTGCCTCCGGGGTTAGCACAGATACGCAGTATTTT. The complete variable domain, with remaining parts taken from reference TRBV5-5 and TRBJ2-3, reads DAGVTQSPTHLIKTRGQQVTLRCSPISGHKSVSWYQQVLGQGPQFIFQYYEKEERGRGNFPDRFSARQFPNYSSELNVNALLLGDSALYLCASGVSTDTQYFGPGTRLTVL.

This chain links TRBV15 with TRBJ1-2, with D maybe TRBD1 (6 bases). Trimming stripped 3 bases from V and 2 bases from J, with 13 bases between. The CDR3 runs 15 residues. Germline CDR1 is LNHNV and CDR2 is YYDKDF (reference sequence). The CDR3 sequence is CATSSPDRPNYGYTF. The CDR3 DNA reads TGTGCCACCAGCAGTCCAGACAGGCCGAACTATGGCTACACCTTC.

In regard to this clone: The sample has other DNA sequences that encode this CDR3 too. The chain employs TRBV5-1 and TRBJ2-3, with TRBD2 matching over 10 bases. The CDR3 contains 16 residues. The trim removed 2 bases at V and 0 bases at J, leaving 3 bases unmatched. Germline V gene sequence: CDR1 SGHRS, CDR2 YFSETQ. CDR3: CASSFGLADSTDTQYF. The CDR3 DNA follows: TGCGCCAGCAGCTTTGGACTAGCGGACAGCACAGATACGCAGTATTTT.